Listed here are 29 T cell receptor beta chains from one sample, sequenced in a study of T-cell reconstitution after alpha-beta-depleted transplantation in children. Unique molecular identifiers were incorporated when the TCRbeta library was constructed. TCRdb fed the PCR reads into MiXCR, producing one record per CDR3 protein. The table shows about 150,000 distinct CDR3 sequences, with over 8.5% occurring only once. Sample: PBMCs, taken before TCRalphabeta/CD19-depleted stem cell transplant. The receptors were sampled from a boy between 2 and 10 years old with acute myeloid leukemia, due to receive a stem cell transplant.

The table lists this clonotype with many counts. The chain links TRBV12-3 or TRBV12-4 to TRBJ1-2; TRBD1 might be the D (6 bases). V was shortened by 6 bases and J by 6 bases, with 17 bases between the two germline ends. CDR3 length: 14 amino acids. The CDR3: CASSQDRTLNGYTF. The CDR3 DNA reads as TGTGCCAGCAGCCAGGACAGAACTTTAAATGGCTACACCTTC.

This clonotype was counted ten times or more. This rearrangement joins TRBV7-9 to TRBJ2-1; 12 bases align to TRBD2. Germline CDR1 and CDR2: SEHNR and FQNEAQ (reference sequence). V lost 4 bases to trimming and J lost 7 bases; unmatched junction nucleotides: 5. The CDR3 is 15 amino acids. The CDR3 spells CASSSLAGGWNEQFF. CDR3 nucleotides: TGTGCCAGCAGCTCACTAGCGGGAGGATGGAATGAGCAGTTCTTC.

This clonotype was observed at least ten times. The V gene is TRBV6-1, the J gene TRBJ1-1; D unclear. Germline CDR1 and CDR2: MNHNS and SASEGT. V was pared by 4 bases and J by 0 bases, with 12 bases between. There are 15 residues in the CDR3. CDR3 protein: CASSVSTVMNTEAFF. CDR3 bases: TGTGCCAGCAGTGTCTCTACAGTAATGAACACTGAAGCTTTCTTT.

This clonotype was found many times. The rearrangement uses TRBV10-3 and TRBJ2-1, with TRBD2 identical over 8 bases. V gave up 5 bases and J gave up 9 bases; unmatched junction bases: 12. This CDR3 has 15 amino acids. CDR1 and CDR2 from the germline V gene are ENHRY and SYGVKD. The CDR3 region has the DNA TGTGCCATCAGTAATCCCAGTTTGACTAGCGTTGAGCAGTTCTTC. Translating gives CAISNPSLTSVEQFF.

The CDR3 nucleotides read TGTGCCAGCAGCTTTTTAGGGGGGGCGTTATACGAGCAGTACGTC. Translation: CASSFLGGALYEQYV. The chain employs TRBV11-2 and TRBJ2-7; a possible D gene is TRBD2 (7 bases). Trimming pared 3 bases from V and 4 bases from J, leaving 16 bases between. CDR1 and CDR2 from the germline V gene are SGHAT and FQNNGV. This CDR3 region has 15 residues.

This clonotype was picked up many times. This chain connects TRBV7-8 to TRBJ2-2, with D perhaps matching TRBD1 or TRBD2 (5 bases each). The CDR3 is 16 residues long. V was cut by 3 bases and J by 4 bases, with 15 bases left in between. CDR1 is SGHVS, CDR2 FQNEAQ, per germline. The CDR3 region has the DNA TGTGCCAGCAGCTTTGGGGGAGCAGGGTCCACCGGGGAGCTGTTTTTT. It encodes CASSFGGAGSTGELFF.

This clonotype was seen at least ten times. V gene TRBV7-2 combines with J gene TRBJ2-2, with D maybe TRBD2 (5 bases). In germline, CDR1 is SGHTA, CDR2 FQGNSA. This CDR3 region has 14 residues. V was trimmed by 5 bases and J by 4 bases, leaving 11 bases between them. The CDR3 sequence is CASSPGWGTGELFF. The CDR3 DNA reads TGTGCCAGCAGCCCGGGATGGGGCACCGGGGAGCTGTTTTTT.

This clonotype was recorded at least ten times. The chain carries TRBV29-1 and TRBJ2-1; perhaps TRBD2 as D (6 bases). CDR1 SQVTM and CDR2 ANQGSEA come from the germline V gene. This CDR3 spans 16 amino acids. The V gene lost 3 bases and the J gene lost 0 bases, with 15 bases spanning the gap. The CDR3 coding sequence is TGCAGCGTTGAGGGGCGGGACGACTACTCCTACAATGAGCAGTTCTTC. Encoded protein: CSVEGRDDYSYNEQFF.

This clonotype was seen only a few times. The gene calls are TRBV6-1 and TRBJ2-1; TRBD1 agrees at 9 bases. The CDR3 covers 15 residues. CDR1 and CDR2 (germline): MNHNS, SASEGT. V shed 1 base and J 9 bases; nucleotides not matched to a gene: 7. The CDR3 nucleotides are TGTGCCAGCAGTGAAGGGACAGGGGTTGATATTGAGCAGTTCTTC. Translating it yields CASSEGTGVDIEQFF.

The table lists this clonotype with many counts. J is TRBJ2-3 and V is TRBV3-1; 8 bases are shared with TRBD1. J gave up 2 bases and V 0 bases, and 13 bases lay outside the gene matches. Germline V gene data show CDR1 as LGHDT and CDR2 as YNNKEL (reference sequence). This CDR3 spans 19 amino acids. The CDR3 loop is CASSQDYMRRDRTTDTQYF. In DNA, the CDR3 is TGTGCCAGCAGCCAAGATTACATGCGGAGGGACAGGACCACAGATACGCAGTATTTT.

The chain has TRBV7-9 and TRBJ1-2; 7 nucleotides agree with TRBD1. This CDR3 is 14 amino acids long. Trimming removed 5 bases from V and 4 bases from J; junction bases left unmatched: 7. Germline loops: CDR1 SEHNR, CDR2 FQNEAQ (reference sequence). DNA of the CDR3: TGTGCCAGCAGCCCCCTGACAGGGATCTATGGCTACACCTTC. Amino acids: CASSPLTGIYGYTF. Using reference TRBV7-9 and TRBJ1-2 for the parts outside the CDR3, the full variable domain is DTGVSQNPRHKITKRGQNVTFRCDPISEHNRLYWYRQTLGQGPEFLTYFQNEAQLEKSRLLSDRFSAERPKGSFSTLEIQRTEQGDSAMYLCASSPLTGIYGYTFGSGTRLTVV.

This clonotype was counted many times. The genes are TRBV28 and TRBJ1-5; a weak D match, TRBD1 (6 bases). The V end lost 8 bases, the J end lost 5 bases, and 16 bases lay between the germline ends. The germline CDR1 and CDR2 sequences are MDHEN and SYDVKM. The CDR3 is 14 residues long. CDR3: CASSRGQVHQPQHF. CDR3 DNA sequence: TGTGCCAGCTCCCGGGGGCAGGTTCATCAGCCCCAGCATTTT.

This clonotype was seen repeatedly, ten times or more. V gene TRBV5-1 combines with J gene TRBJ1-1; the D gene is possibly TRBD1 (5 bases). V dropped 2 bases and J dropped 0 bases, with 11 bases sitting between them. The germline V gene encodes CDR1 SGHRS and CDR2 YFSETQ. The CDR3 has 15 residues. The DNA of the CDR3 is TGCGCCAGCAGCTTTTGGGGGATGATGAACACTGAAGCTTTCTTT. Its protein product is CASSFWGMMNTEAFF.

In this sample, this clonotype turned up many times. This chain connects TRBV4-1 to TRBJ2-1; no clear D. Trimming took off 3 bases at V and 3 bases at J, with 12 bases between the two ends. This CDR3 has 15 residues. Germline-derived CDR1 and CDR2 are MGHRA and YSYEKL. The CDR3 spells CASSQEKAGYNEQFF. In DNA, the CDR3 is TGCGCCAGCAGCCAGGAGAAGGCAGGCTACAATGAGCAGTTCTTC.

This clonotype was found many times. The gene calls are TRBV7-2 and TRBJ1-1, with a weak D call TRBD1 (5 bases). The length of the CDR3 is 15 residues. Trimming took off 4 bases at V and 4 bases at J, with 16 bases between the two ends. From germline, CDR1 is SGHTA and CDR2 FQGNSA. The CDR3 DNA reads TGTGCCAGCAGCTCGGGGCTTTTTGGGGGCACTGAAGCTTTCTTT. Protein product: CASSSGLFGGTEAFF.

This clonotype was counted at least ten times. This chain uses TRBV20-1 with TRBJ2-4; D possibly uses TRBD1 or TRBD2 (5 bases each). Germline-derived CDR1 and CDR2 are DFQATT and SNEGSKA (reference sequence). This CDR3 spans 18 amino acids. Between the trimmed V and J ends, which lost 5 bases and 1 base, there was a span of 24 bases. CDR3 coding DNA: TGCAGTGCTGGGGGAATCCTTCGTGGCCGTATCGCCAAAAACATTCAGTACTTC. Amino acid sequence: CSAGGILRGRIAKNIQYF.

The CDR3 region has the DNA TGTGCCTGGAGTCAGGGCAATTGGGGGTCCTACGAGCAGTACGTC. This codes for CAWSQGNWGSYEQYV. The chain links TRBV30 to TRBJ2-7; possibly TRBD1 or TRBD2 for D (5 bases each). Trimming cost V 2 bases and J 1 base, with 15 bases left between them. The CDR3 has 15 amino acids. CDR1 and CDR2 from the germline V gene are GTSNPN and SVGIG (reference sequence).

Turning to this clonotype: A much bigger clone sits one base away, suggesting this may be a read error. The CDR3 protein is CASNEWRGSLYEQYF. CDR3 DNA: TGTGCCAGCAATGAATGGCGCGGGAGTCTCTACGAGCAGTACTTC. The V gene is TRBV6-1, the J gene TRBJ2-7; 7 nucleotides agree with TRBD2. This CDR3 is built from 15 residues. The germline V gene encodes CDR1 MNHNS and CDR2 SASEGT.

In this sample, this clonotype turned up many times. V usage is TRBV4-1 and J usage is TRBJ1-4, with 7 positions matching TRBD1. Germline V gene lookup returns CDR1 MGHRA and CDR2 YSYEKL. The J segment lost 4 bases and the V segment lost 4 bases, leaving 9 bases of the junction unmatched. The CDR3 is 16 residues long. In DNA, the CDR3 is TGCGCCAGCAGCCTACAACCGGGACAGCATAATGAAAAACTGTTTTTT. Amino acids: CASSLQPGQHNEKLFF.

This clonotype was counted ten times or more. The CDR3 nucleotides are TGTGCCTGGATGGGGACTGGAAACACCATATATTTT. Its translation is CAWMGTGNTIYF. The chain is built from TRBV30 and TRBJ1-3; D unclear. V was shortened by 4 bases and J by 2 bases, with 6 bases between the two germline ends. This CDR3 has 12 amino acids. Looked up from germline, CDR1 is GTSNPN and CDR2 is SVGIG (reference sequence).

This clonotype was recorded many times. The CDR3 DNA is TGCGCCAGCAGCCTAAGGACCGATAGAGCTGGGGAGACCCAGTACTTC. Its translation is CASSLRTDRAGETQYF. This sequence joins TRBV5-1 and TRBJ2-5, with D unresolved. Germline V lookup: CDR1 SGHRS, CDR2 YFSETQ. With 4 bases removed from V and 5 bases from J, the gap between germline ends came to 21 bases. There are 16 residues in the CDR3.

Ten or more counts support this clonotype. In DNA form, the CDR3 reads TGTGCCAGCAGTTATGGGAGCACCGGGGAGCTGTTTTTT. Amino acids: CASSYGSTGELFF. The chain has TRBV7-3 and TRBJ2-2; tentative D call: TRBD2 (5 bases). V was shortened by 6 bases and J by 4 bases, with 9 bases between the two germline ends. This CDR3 has 13 residues. The germline V gene encodes CDR1 SGHTA and CDR2 FQGTGA. Full variable domain (remainder filled in from reference TRBV7-3 and TRBJ2-2): GAGVSQTPSNKVTEKGKYVELRCDPISGHTALYWYRQSLGQGPEFLIYFQGTGAADDSGLPNDRFFAVRPEGSVSTLKIQRTERGDSAVYLCASSYGSTGELFFGEGSRLTVL.

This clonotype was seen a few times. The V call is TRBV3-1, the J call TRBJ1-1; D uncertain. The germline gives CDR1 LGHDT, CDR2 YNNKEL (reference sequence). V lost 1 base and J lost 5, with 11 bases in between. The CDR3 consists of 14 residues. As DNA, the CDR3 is TGTGCCAGCAGCCAAGGGGGAAGGCGGACTGAAGCTTTCTTT. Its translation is CASSQGGRRTEAFF. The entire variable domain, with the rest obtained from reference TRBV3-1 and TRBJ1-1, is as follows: DTAVSQTPKYLVTQMGNDKSIKCEQNLGHDTMYWYKQDSKKFLKIMFSYNNKELIINETVPNRFSPKSPDKAHLNLHINSLELGDSAVYFCASSQGGRRTEAFFGQGTRLTVV.

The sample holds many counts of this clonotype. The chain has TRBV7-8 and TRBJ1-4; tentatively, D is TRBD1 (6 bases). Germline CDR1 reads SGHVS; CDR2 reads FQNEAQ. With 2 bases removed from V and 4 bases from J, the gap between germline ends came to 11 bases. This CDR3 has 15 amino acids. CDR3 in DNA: TGTGCCAGCAGCTTACCCGGGACAAGTAATGAAAAACTGTTTTTT. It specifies CASSLPGTSNEKLFF.

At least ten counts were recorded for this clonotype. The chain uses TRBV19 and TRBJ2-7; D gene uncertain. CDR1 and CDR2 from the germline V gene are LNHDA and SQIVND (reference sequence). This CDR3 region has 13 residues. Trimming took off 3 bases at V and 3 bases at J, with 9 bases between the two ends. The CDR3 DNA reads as TGTGCCAGTAGTATGTTCTCGGGCTACGAGCAGTACTTC. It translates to CASSMFSGYEQYF.

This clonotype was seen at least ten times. CDR3 sequence reads: CASSARDNSYEQYF. CDR3 in DNA: TGTGCCAGCAGCGCGAGGGACAACTCCTACGAGCAGTACTTC. The gene calls are TRBV7-9 and TRBJ2-7; possibly TRBD1 for D (6 bases). The CDR3 totals 14 residues. Trimming cost V 5 bases and J 0 bases, with 11 bases left between them. Germline CDR1 reads SEHNR; CDR2 reads FQNEAQ (reference sequence).

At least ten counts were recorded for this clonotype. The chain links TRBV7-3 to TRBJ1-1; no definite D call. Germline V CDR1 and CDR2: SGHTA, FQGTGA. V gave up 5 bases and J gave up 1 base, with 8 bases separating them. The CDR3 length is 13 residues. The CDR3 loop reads CASSPYKNTEAFF. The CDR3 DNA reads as TGTGCCAGCAGCCCCTACAAGAACACTGAAGCTTTCTTT.

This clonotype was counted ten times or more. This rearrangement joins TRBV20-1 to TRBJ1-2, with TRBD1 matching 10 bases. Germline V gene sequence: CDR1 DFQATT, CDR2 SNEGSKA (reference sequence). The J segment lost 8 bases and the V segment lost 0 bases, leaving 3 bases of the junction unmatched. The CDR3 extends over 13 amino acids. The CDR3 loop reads CSARETGGKGYTF. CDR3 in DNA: TGCAGTGCTAGAGAGACAGGGGGCAAAGGCTACACCTTC.

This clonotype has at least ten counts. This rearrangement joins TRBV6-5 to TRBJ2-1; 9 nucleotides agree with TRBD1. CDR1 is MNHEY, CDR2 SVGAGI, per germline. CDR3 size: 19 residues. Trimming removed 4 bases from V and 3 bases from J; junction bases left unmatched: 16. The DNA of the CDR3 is TGTGCCAGCAGTTCGACGAAGATACGGGACAGGGTTAGCTACAATGAGCAGTTCTTC. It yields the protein CASSSTKIRDRVSYNEQFF.